This TCR beta chain was profiled in a study of CD8+ T cells in alopecia areata. As for the study in general: Treated patients were given oral tofacitinib, which was dosed at 5 to 10 mg twice daily.

The CDR3 runs 13 residues. CDR1 LGHNA and CDR2 YSLEER come from the germline V gene. The V gene lost 5 bases and the J gene lost 7 bases, with 11 bases spanning the gap. This clone was detected a few times. TCR sequencing used cDNA made by reverse transcription of extracted RNA. Profiling relied on immunoSEQ multiplex PCR, and the TCRdb table lists in-frame clones only, not all of them. The sample includes about 97,000 clones, 41% of them seen just once. J is TRBJ2-2 and V is TRBV4-3; D not certain. The TCR originated in a human donor with alopecia areata. Sequencing input: CD4+ T cells sorted from blood. Written as DNA, the CDR3 is TGCGCCAGCAGCTTATGGTGGGTCGGGGAGCTGTTTTTT. Protein: CASSLWWVGELFF.